A single TCR beta chain is shown here with its context. The antigen this receptor binds is unknown. No much larger clone is present one base from it, and per-base qualities are unavailable. The donors were included in the validation cohort of 120 subjects, a group kept apart from the approximately 690-subject first cohort. This entry is derived from a study of cytomegalovirus exposure and HLA in healthy donors (TCRdb year 2017). At the level of the whole study: According to a later analysis, the 120 or so validation repertoires were produced on the same platform as the 666 repertoires of the first cohort. To predict cytomegalovirus infection status, the study brought together high-throughput TCR immunosequencing, statistical association of individual TCRs with disease status, and machine learning. A separate validation cohort of 100 to 150 different subjects was used in addition to the roughly 640-subject first cohort. The study aimed to test whether cataloging public T cell receptors could reveal signatures of past pathogen exposure. What the research found in general, with its limitations: According to the authors, the approach could potentially be generalized to other disease states and immunological phenotypes. A few of the identified cytomegalovirus-associated TCR beta chains were confirmed in vitro to be specific for cytomegalovirus antigens. In both the original and validation cohorts, the classifier was reported to diagnose cytomegalovirus status with high specificity and sensitivity. While some public TCRs were present in many individuals, most TCR sequences turned up only very rarely across donors. A later analysis found that TCRs clustered in the first cohort also tended to co-occur in the roughly 120 validation repertoires, with about 94% of cluster scores above 0. A later analysis lacked HLA typing for the validation cohort, so it scored co-occurrence in that cohort across all 130 or so repertoires. The study gave a list of about 150 TCR beta chains associated with cytomegalovirus.

The library was obtained by the immunoSEQ multiplex PCR assay. As for the original processing: A statistical classification framework was built to diagnose cytomegalovirus status from the catalog of TCR beta chain sequences. TCRdb mirrors the immuneACCESS table, restricted to in-frame sequences. Some clones are absent from its copies; in checked studies, under half trace to an unresolved V gene, and the reason for the others is unknown. V and J calls and clone size are as listed in that table; D and trimming were resolved from the DNA. This sample lists 120,000 or so clones; approximately 90% were detected once. The ten largest account for about 2.1% of the sample. Trimming takes 5 bases from V and 5 bases from J, and the germline ends sit 15 bases apart. Taken from the germline V gene, the CDR1 and CDR2 loops are MNHEY and SVGAGI. From cysteine to phenylalanine, the CDR3 is 14 amino acids long. Of the read, only the CDR3 DNA is kept; its 42 bases are in frame from base 1.

The TCR originated in a woman aged 18-30 years in good health and CMV-seronegative. Recombination connected TRBV6-5 to TRBJ1-1; no D gene can be assigned with confidence. Material: PBMCs. The nucleotides read TGTGCCAGCAGTCCCGGTACGCGGGTAACTGAAGCTTTCTTT. Its protein is CASSPGTRVTEAFF.